Below are 14 T cell receptor beta chains sequenced from a single sample in a study of T cells in Graves' hyperthyroidism and ophthalmopathy. The investigators amplified TCR beta CDR3 regions from RNA transcripts. First-round RT-PCR targeting the TCR CDR3 was performed with the HTBI primer set. TCRdb fed the multiplex PCR reads into MiXCR, producing one record per CDR3 protein. The table records about 420,000 distinct CDR3 sequences, roughly 15% of them present only once. Sequencing input: blood. The receptors here all came from a woman aged 18-35 years with Graves' hyperthyroidism.

This clonotype has a count of ten or more. The chain is built from TRBV7-9 and TRBJ2-7; 9 bases match TRBD1. Germline V gives CDR1 SEHNR, CDR2 FQNEAQ (reference sequence). The CDR3 has 14 amino acids. V trimming: 6 bases; J trimming: 6 bases; junction bases outside the gene matches: 9. CDR3 residues: CASSRMGQGGEQYF. As DNA, the CDR3 is TGTGCCAGCAGTCGGATGGGACAGGGAGGCGAGCAGTACTTC.

This clonotype was counted a few times. The rearrangement uses TRBV10-3 and TRBJ2-3; 12 bases are a match to TRBD2. The CDR3 sequence is 15 residues long. The V gene end was trimmed by 5 bases and the J gene end by 0 bases; junction bases not matched to a gene: 0. The V gene's germline CDR1 is ENHRY and CDR2 SYGVKD. CDR3 sequence reads: CAISTSGRSTDTQYF. CDR3 DNA: TGTGCCATCAGTACTAGCGGGAGGAGCACAGATACGCAGTATTTT.

The chain combines TRBV11-1 with TRBJ2-3; D not certain. The CDR3 has 13 residues. Germline assignment: CDR1 SGHAT and CDR2 FQDESV (reference sequence). The germline V and J ends were trimmed by 5 bases and 3 bases, with 9 bases remaining between them. The CDR3 coding sequence is TGTGCCAGCAGCCCACCGCTGACAGATACGCAGTATTTT. Protein sequence: CASSPPLTDTQYF.

This clonotype was detected many times. This rearrangement joins TRBV28 to TRBJ1-2, with 10 bases identical to TRBD1. V dropped 7 bases and J dropped 3; count of bases not matched to a gene: 5. The germline CDR1 and CDR2 sequences are MDHEN and SYDVKM. CDR3 length equals 14 residues. DNA for the CDR3: TGTGCCAGCACCCGGGACAGGGGATACTATGGCTACACCTTC. It yields the protein CASTRDRGYYGYTF.

V usage is TRBV4-1 and J usage is TRBJ2-7, with 8 bases identical to TRBD1. CDR3 length equals 16 residues. CDR1 and CDR2 from the germline V gene are MGHRA and YSYEKL. V was pared by 2 bases and J by 6 bases, with 12 bases of the junction left unmatched. Here the CDR3 reads CASSQLPGQDLGEQYF. As DNA, the CDR3 is TGCGCCAGCAGCCAATTACCGGGACAGGATTTAGGCGAGCAGTACTTC.

This clonotype was recorded at least ten times. The gene calls are TRBV15 and TRBJ2-1; D is undetermined. There are 15 residues in the CDR3. V lost 0 bases and J lost 5, with 11 bases in between. Per the germline V gene, CDR1 is LNHNV and CDR2 is YYDKDF (reference sequence). The CDR3 sequence: CATSRDYRRNNEQFF. In DNA form, the CDR3 reads TGTGCCACCAGCAGAGATTATCGGAGAAACAATGAGCAGTTCTTC.

The sample holds many counts of this clonotype. As DNA, the CDR3 is TGTGCCAGCAGTTACAATCTAGCGGGAGGAGAAGAGACCCAGTACTTC. Translated, it gives CASSYNLAGGEETQYF. The rearrangement links TRBV6-2 or TRBV6-3 to TRBJ2-5; 11 positions agree with TRBD2. The germline gives CDR1 MNHEY, CDR2 SVGEGT. CDR3 length equals 16 residues. V was clipped by 2 bases and J by 3 bases; unmatched bases: 5.

Ten or more counts support this clonotype. V usage is TRBV28 and J usage is TRBJ2-7; weak D call: TRBD1 (5 bases). Germline loops: CDR1 MDHEN, CDR2 SYDVKM. The CDR3 runs to 14 residues. V was trimmed by 2 bases and J by 2 bases, leaving 10 bases between them. The CDR3 protein is CASSLPQGPYEQYF. The CDR3 nucleotides read TGTGCCAGCAGTTTACCGCAGGGTCCCTACGAGCAGTACTTC.

This clonotype was seen repeatedly, ten times or more. This chain uses TRBV30 with TRBJ1-1, with no clear D. CDR1 is GTSNPN and CDR2 is SVGIG in the germline V gene (reference sequence). The CDR3 runs to 11 residues. The V and J ends lost 2 bases and 2 bases respectively, with 3 bases between them. This CDR3 is CAWSFNTEAFF. The DNA of the CDR3 is TGTGCCTGGAGTTTCAACACTGAAGCTTTCTTT. The full variable domain, its missing parts supplied by reference TRBV30 and TRBJ1-1, is SQTIHQWPATLVQPVGSPLSLECTVEGTSNPNLYWYRQAAGRGLQLLFYSVGIGQISSEVPQNLSASRPQDRQFILSSKKLLLSDSGFYLCAWSFNTEAFFGQGTRLTVV.

This clonotype was seen ten or more times. The chain uses TRBV11-3 and TRBJ2-2; 7 positions match TRBD1. The J segment lost 6 bases and the V segment lost 5 bases, leaving 3 bases of the junction unmatched. From germline, CDR1 is SGHNT and CDR2 YENEEA. The CDR3 spans 13 residues. The CDR3 region is CASSKQGSGELFF. In DNA, the CDR3 is TGTGCCAGCAGCAAACAGGGGTCCGGGGAGCTGTTTTTT.

This clonotype was seen repeatedly, ten times or more. The chain couples TRBV7-8 to TRBJ2-2, with D perhaps matching TRBD1 (6 bases). Trimming took off 1 base at V and 4 bases at J, with 10 bases between the two ends. Per the germline V gene, CDR1 is SGHVS and CDR2 is FQNEAQ. This CDR3 is built from 15 residues. The CDR3 is CASSLVQGGTGELFF. CDR3 DNA sequence: TGTGCCAGCAGCTTAGTACAGGGTGGCACCGGGGAGCTGTTTTTT. Using reference TRBV7-8 and TRBJ2-2 for the parts outside the CDR3, the full variable domain is GAGVSQSPRYKVAKRGQDVALRCDPISGHVSLFWYQQALGQGPEFLTYFQNEAQLDKSGLPSDRFFAERPEGSVSTLKIQRTQQEDSAVYLCASSLVQGGTGELFFGEGSRLTVL.

This clonotype was counted ten times or more. The chain employs TRBV7-9 and TRBJ1-1; 10 nucleotides agree with TRBD1. V lost 5 bases and J lost 0; bases outside the gene matches: 3. The length of the CDR3 is 15 residues. Germline V gene data show CDR1 as SEHNR and CDR2 as FQNEAQ (reference sequence). Here the CDR3 DNA reads TGTGCCAGCAGCGGGACAGGGGACATGAACACTGAAGCTTTCTTT. As protein: CASSGTGDMNTEAFF.

This clonotype appeared many times. One end of the junction is discordant with germline, which a read error may explain. The V gene is TRBV7-2, the J gene TRBJ2-7, with 10 nucleotides matching TRBD2. CDR1 and CDR2 (germline): SGHTA, FQGNSA. The CDR3 consists of 15 residues. CDR3 protein: CASSPWTSGSYEQYF. In DNA, the CDR3 is TGCGCCAGCAGCCCCTGGACTAGCGGTTCCTACGAGCAGTACTTC.

In its sample, this clonotype was seen many times. The J gene is TRBJ2-3, the V gene TRBV6-1; D unclear. CDR3 length equals 14 residues. With 6 bases removed from V and 2 bases from J, the gap between germline ends came to 12 bases. Per the germline V gene, CDR1 is MNHNS and CDR2 is SASEGT. The CDR3 sequence is CASSPQLNTDTQYF. The CDR3 nucleotides read TGTGCCAGCAGCCCTCAGCTTAACACAGATACGCAGTATTTT.